The source of this TCR beta chain is a study of blood T cell repertoires in COVID-19. In the study overall: Acute-phase and convalescent COVID-19 samples originated in the United States, Italy and Spain. Nucleic acid was either cDNA or gDNA, and it came from T cells, B-cell-depleted T cells, or PBMCs.

Seattle researchers signed up patients amid active infection and tracked them longitudinally. Original handling: Nucleated cell number was recorded as an estimate derived from reference gene primer amplification. Measured with immunoSEQ multiplex PCR; TCRdb has only the in-frame clones, and not every one. From that table come the V and J calls and clone size; the DNA was used to work out D and trimming. The table shows roughly 160,000 clones, with roughly 93% occurring only once. The CDR3 is made up of 16 amino acids. From germline, CDR1 is MDHEN and CDR2 SYDVKM. V gave up 0 bases and J gave up 9 bases, with 15 bases separating them.

The chain combines TRBV28 with TRBJ1-6, with no clear D. The sequenced sample consisted of peripheral blood. The TCR comes from a man in his late teens or twenties with COVID-19, enrolled during active disease. The CDR3 here is CASSLWAARQSSPLHF. The CDR3 nucleotides read TGTGCCAGCAGTTTATGGGCGGCCCGGCAGAGTTCACCCCTCCACTTT.